This T cell receptor beta chain originates from a study of T cell clonotyping in hematopoietic cell transplantation. General study points: Pathologically expanded recipient clonotypes increased progressively from day 30 to day 180 as diversity fell. Without cell sorting, CD4 versus CD8 contributions remain unresolved. Few recipient clonotypes overlapped donors; over 95% were de novo at given depth.

The V end was cut by 4 bases, the J end by 3 bases, with 15 bases between. The CDR3 is made up of 15 amino acids. CDR1 and CDR2 from the germline V gene are SNHLY and FYNNEI. The protocol was immunoSEQ multiplex PCR, while the TCRdb copy is restricted to in-frame clones and leaves out a portion. Found here are under 7,500 clones, approximately 91% of them singletons; the top ten hold 43%. A note on this clone: What it binds is unknown.

V and J are TRBV2 and TRBJ1-1; D not certain. This TCR was recovered from a female patient in her fifties who had an allogeneic stem cell transplant from a related donor, so the T cells may come from the graft donor. Some clones in this sample may be carry-over from other donors' samples. The source was peripheral blood mononuclear cells, collected 100 days after allogeneic stem cell transplant. CDR3 DNA sequence: TGTGCCAGCAGTGTGGGCACCGCGAGGGACACTGAAGCTTTCTTT. This gives the protein CASSVGTARDTEAFF.